Sequencing of this TCR beta chain was carried out in a study of T cell repertoires in cytomegalovirus infection. CDR3 length: 17 amino acids. V was clipped by 4 bases and J by 0 bases, with 15 bases between them. TCRdb re-called the reads through MiXCR, storing one row per CDR3 protein. The sample consists of hundreds of thousands of distinct CDR3 sequences, around 24% of them appearing once. The receptor was derived from a human donor in good health (CMV status not recorded). Some clones in this sample may be carry-over from other donors' samples. Source material: CD8+ T cells from PBMCs. The rearrangement links TRBV12-3 or TRBV12-4 to TRBJ2-2; D perhaps matches TRBD2 (6 bases). The CDR3 sequence is CASSSREDGTNTGELFF. CDR3 coding DNA: TGTGCCAGCAGTTCAAGGGAGGACGGTACGAACACCGGGGAGCTGTTTTTT.